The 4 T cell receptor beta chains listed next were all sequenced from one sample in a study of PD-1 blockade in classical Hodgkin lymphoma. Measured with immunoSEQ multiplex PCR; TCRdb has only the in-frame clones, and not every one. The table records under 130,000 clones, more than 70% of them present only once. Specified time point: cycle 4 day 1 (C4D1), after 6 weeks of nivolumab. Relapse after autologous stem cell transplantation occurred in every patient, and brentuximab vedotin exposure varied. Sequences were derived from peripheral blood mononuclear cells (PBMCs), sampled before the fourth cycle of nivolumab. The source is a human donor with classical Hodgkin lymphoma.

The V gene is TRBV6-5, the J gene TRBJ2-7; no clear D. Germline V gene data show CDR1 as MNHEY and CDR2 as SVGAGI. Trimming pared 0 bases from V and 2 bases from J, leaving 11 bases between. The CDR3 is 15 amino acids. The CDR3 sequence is CASSYSSTATYEQYF. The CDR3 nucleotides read TGTGCCAGCAGTTACTCGTCCACCGCTACCTACGAGCAGTACTTC.

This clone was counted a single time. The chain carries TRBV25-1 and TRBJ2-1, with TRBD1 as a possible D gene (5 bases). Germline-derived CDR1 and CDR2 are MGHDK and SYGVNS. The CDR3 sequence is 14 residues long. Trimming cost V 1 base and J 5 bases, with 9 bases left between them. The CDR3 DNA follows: TGTGCCAGCAGTGAATCGAGACAGAACAATGAGCAGTTCTTC. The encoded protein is CASSESRQNNEQFF.

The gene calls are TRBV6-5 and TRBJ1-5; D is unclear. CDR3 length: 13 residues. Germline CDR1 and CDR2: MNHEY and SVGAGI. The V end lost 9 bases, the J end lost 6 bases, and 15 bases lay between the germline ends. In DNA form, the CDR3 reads TGTGCCAGTAAAAACGGGGTTTCTCAGCCCCAGCATTTT. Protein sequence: CASKNGVSQPQHF.

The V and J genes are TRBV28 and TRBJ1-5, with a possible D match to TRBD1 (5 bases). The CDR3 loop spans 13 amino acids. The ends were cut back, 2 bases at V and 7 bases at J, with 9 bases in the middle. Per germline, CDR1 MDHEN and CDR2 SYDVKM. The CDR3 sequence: CASSLRGGQPQHF. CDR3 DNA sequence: TGTGCCAGCAGTTTACGGGGCGGGCAGCCCCAGCATTTT.